The 19 T cell receptor beta chains below all came from one sample that was sequenced in a study of cytomegalovirus exposure and HLA in healthy donors. PCR primers comprised 60 Vbeta and 13 Jbeta primers. The assay was immunoSEQ multiplex PCR, and TCRdb's table has in-frame clones only and misses some. The table records some 120,000 clones, 15% of them present only once. The source material was PBMCs. These TCRs come from a woman aged 18-29 years in good health and CMV-seronegative.

This clone was seen a handful of times. This chain links TRBV5-4 with TRBJ2-2, with TRBD2 as a possible D gene (7 bases). CDR1 SGHNT and CDR2 YYREEE come from the germline V gene (reference sequence). CDR3 length: 16 residues. V was pared by 4 bases and J by 4 bases, with 17 bases between. CDR3 protein: CASSGNREGSTGELFF. As DNA, the CDR3 is TGTGCCAGCAGCGGAAACAGGGAGGGCAGCACCGGGGAGCTGTTTTTT.

This clone was detected only a few times. V usage is TRBV19 and J usage is TRBJ2-4; a possible D gene is TRBD2 (5 bases). CDR3 length equals 15 residues. The V end was cut by 5 bases, the J end by 2 bases, with 13 bases between. In germline, CDR1 is LNHDA, CDR2 SQIVND (reference sequence). The CDR3 region has the DNA TGTGCCAGTAGTCCTCACGGGGAGTCCAAAAACATTCAGTACTTC. It codes for CASSPHGESKNIQYF.

In this sample, this clone turned up a few times. At one of its ends the junction is not consistent with the germline gene, which may arise from a read error. The CDR3 here is CASSLSDRIYSNQPQHF. The CDR3 DNA reads as TGTGCCAGCAGCTTATCTGACAGGATCTATAGCAATCAGCCCCAGCATTTT. The gene calls are TRBV28 and TRBJ1-5, with D possibly TRBD1 on 6 matching bases. This CDR3 comprises 17 residues. Looked up from germline, CDR1 is MDHEN and CDR2 is SYDVKM.

The chain joins TRBV4-2 to TRBJ2-1, with 7 nucleotides matching TRBD2. Germline CDR1 reads LGHNA; CDR2 reads YNFKEQ. V shed 0 bases and J 6 bases; nucleotides not matched to a gene: 5. CDR3 length: 15 residues. The CDR3 nucleotides read TGTGCCAGCAGCCAAGATGGAGCGGGGCTCAATGAGCAGTTCTTC. Protein product: CASSQDGAGLNEQFF.

This chain uses TRBV4-1 with TRBJ2-1; TRBD2 aligns across 9 bases. J was trimmed by 6 bases and V by 4 bases; bases with no gene match: 4. Germline CDR1 and CDR2: MGHRA and YSYEKL. The CDR3 consists of 14 residues. CDR3 amino acids: CASSPGLAVNEQFF. As DNA, the CDR3 is TGCGCCAGCAGCCCGGGACTAGCAGTCAATGAGCAGTTCTTC.

The V and J genes are TRBV7-2 and TRBJ2-1; D remains ambiguous. The germline V gene has CDR1 SGHTA and CDR2 FQGNSA. Trimming removed 1 base at V and 5 bases at J, with 9 bases between. The length of the CDR3 is 14 residues. The CDR3, as DNA: TGTGCCAGCAGCTTAGTAAGCGACCACAATGAGCAGTTCTTC. It encodes CASSLVSDHNEQFF. Based on the CDR3 plus reference TRBV7-2 and TRBJ2-1, the full variable domain is GAGVSQSPSNKVTEKGKDVELRCDPISGHTALYWYRQSLGQGLEFLIYFQGNSAPDKSGLPSDRFSAERTGGSVSTLTIQRTQQEDSAVYLCASSLVSDHNEQFFGPGTRLTVL.

This clone showed up just a few times. The rearrangement links TRBV9 to TRBJ1-1, with D possibly matching TRBD1 (6 bases). Trimming pared 4 bases from V and 4 bases from J, leaving 17 bases between. The CDR3 covers 15 residues. Germline V CDR1 and CDR2: SGDLS, YYNGEE. The CDR3 DNA reads as TGTGCCAGCAGCACTTTAGGACAGACGGGCACTGAAGCTTTCTTT. Amino acid sequence: CASSTLGQTGTEAFF.

This sequence joins TRBV11-2 and TRBJ1-3, with D perhaps matching TRBD1 (6 bases). CDR3 size: 17 residues. Germline loops: CDR1 SGHAT, CDR2 FQNNGV. V was trimmed by 5 bases and J by 6 bases, leaving 23 bases between them. In DNA, the CDR3 is TGTGCCAGCAGCAAAAAGGGGGTGACATCTGGTGAAAACACCATATATTTT. Protein sequence: CASSKKGVTSGENTIYF.

This chain joins TRBV11-2 and TRBJ2-1; 7 bases map to TRBD1. CDR3 size: 15 residues. CDR1 is SGHAT, CDR2 FQNNGV, per germline. After removal of 1 base from V and 3 bases from J, the junction contained 3 bases not matched to a gene. CDR3 DNA: TGTGCCAGCAGCTTAGGCCAGGGGGTCTACAATGAGCAGTTCTTC. It specifies CASSLGQGVYNEQFF. Full variable domain (rest looked up from reference TRBV11-2 and TRBJ2-1): EAGVAQSPRYKIIEKRQSVAFWCNPISGHATLYWYQQILGQGPKLLIQFQNNGVVDDSQLPKDRFSAERLKGVDSTLKIQPAKLEDSAVYLCASSLGQGVYNEQFFGPGTRLTVL.

This clone has more than one count but fewer than ten. V gene TRBV6-1 combines with J gene TRBJ1-3; D unresolved. Germline V gene sequence: CDR1 MNHNS, CDR2 SASEGT. V was pared by 6 bases and J by 4 bases, with 13 bases between. The CDR3 sequence is 14 residues long. The CDR3 loop is CASREVLWGNTIYF. The CDR3 DNA sequence: TGTGCCAGCAGGGAGGTACTCTGGGGAAACACCATATATTTT.

V usage is TRBV14 and J usage is TRBJ2-1, with 7 bases that match TRBD1. Germline CDR1 is SGHDN and CDR2 is FVKESK. The V gene end was trimmed by 5 bases and the J gene end by 6 bases; junction bases not matched to a gene: 13. The CDR3 covers 16 residues. Here the CDR3 reads CASSEGSLQGVNEQFF. CDR3 DNA: TGTGCCAGCAGCGAAGGAAGCCTCCAGGGGGTCAATGAGCAGTTCTTC.

V gene TRBV29-1 combines with J gene TRBJ2-7; possibly TRBD2 for D (7 bases). Germline V gene sequence: CDR1 SQVTM, CDR2 ANQGSEA. The CDR3 loop spans 14 amino acids. V gave up 4 bases and J gave up 2 bases, with 15 bases separating them. CDR3 amino acids: CSVGSGGRTYEQYF. CDR3 nucleotide sequence: TGCAGCGTTGGTTCGGGGGGCCGAACCTACGAGCAGTACTTC.

The sample holds one count of this clone. This chain joins TRBV2 and TRBJ2-2; TRBD1 matches 8 bases. V was clipped by 8 bases and J by 2 bases; unmatched bases: 7. The germline gives CDR1 SNHLY, CDR2 FYNNEI. This CDR3 is 15 amino acids long. The CDR3 loop is CASGQGTPNTGELFF. Written as DNA, the CDR3 is TGTGCCAGCGGACAGGGAACCCCTAACACCGGGGAGCTGTTTTTT.

The chain couples TRBV19 to TRBJ2-5, with 9 bases identical to TRBD2. This CDR3 spans 13 amino acids. CDR1 LNHDA and CDR2 SQIVND come from the germline V gene (reference sequence). Unmatched junction bases numbered 4, after V lost 7 bases and J lost 4 bases. The CDR3 sequence: CASMETSGETQYF. The CDR3 DNA sequence: TGTGCCAGTATGGAGACTAGCGGAGAGACCCAGTACTTC.

The CDR3 DNA reads as TGTGCCAGCGCACGGGACAGGGAGGGAGATACGCAGTATTTT. This codes for CASARDREGDTQYF. V gene TRBV2 combines with J gene TRBJ2-3; 9 bases agree with TRBD1. After removal of 8 bases from V and 5 bases from J, the junction contained 8 bases not matched to a gene. Germline CDR1 is SNHLY and CDR2 is FYNNEI. The length of the CDR3 is 14 residues.

V and J are TRBV28 and TRBJ1-2; D might be TRBD1 (6 bases). The germline V gene has CDR1 MDHEN and CDR2 SYDVKM. V gave up 8 bases and J gave up 5 bases, with 24 bases separating them. This CDR3 has 16 residues. The CDR3, as DNA: TGTGCCAGCGAGATTGGGGGGGGCTCCACCCCATATGGCTACACCTTC. Its protein product is CASEIGGGSTPYGYTF.

This clone was detected a few times. The rearrangement uses TRBV2 and TRBJ2-1, with 10 bases that match TRBD2. The length of the CDR3 is 16 residues. The V and J ends lost 5 bases and 3 bases, in that order; junction bases with no gene match: 7. Germline CDR1 and CDR2: SNHLY and FYNNEI. The DNA for the CDR3 is TGTGCCAGCAGTTCGCTAGCGGGGGACCTCTACAATGAGCAGTTCTTC. Protein sequence: CASSSLAGDLYNEQFF.

This chain uses TRBV6-5 with TRBJ2-3; 7 bases align to TRBD2. Germline V gene lookup returns CDR1 MNHEY and CDR2 SVGAGI. The CDR3 has 14 residues. CDR3 DNA: TGTGCTAGCGGATTAGGACTAGTTCCAGATACGCAGTATTTT. The encoded protein is CASGLGLVPDTQYF.

This clone was seen a few times. The chain joins TRBV5-4 to TRBJ1-4; possible D gene TRBD1, 5 bases. V gave up 1 base and J gave up 3 bases, with 16 bases separating them. The CDR3 length is 17 residues. Germline CDR1 SGHNT, CDR2 YYREEE (reference sequence). The CDR3 DNA sequence: TGTGCCAGCAGCTTGATGGCAGGGAGGAGGTCTAATGAAAAACTGTTTTTT. Protein sequence: CASSLMAGRRSNEKLFF.